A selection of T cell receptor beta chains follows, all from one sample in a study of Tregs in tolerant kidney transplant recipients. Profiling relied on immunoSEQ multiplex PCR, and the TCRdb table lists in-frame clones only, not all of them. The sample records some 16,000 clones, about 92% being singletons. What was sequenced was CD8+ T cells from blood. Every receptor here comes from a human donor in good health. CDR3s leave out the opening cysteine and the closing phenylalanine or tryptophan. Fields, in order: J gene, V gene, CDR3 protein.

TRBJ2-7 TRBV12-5 ASGLVRPRLTSPYEQY
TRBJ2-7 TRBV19 ASSIKGQGGEQY
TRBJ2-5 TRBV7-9 ASSLSSAGSETQY
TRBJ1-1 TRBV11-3 ASSFTTGGQRHEAF
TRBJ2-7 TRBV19 ASSIGQGYEQY
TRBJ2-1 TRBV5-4 ASSSVENRGRDEQF
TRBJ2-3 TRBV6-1 ASSLTSGSSDTQY
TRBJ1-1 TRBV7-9 ASSLVGPMNTEAF
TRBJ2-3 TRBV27 ASSHYRTTSTDTQY
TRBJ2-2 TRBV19 ASSSVAAGFGELF
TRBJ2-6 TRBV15 ATSRVSPVLYGANVLT
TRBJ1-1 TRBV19 ASSMNRVTEAF
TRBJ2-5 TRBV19 ASSIRGAPDQY
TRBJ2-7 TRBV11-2 ASSLDLGQGAYEQY
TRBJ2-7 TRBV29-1 SVEARGTGDYEQY
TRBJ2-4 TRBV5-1 ASSGDPNIQY
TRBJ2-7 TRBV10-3 AISGLAGEGPYEQY
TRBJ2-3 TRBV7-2 ASSLTSGVIFSDTQY
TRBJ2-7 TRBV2 ASGLWNYEQY
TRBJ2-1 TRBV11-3 ASSLSLADEQF
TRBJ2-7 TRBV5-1 ASSLGLSKYEQY
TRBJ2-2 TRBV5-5 ASSLLPAGELF
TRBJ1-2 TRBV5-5 ASRGQGLKRNGYT
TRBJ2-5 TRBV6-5 ASSSPGQGKLETQY
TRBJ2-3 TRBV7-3 ASSLTSARTDTQY
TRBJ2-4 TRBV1 TSSHRYLSQNIQY
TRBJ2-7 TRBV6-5 ASIEGTEQY
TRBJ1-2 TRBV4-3 ASSQDSDGRGNYGYT
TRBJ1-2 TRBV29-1 SVMIGAGGVGYT